These 10 T cell receptor beta chains were all obtained from the same sample, sequenced in a study of T cells after yellow fever vaccination. TCRdb ran MiXCR on the 5' RACE reads and lists one entry per CDR3 protein. The sample includes more than 350,000 distinct CDR3 sequences, more than 9% seen only once; the top ten take more than 15%. Sequenced material: PBMCs, taken on the day of the first yellow fever vaccination. The receptors stem from a man aged 18 to 29 who received the YFV17D yellow fever vaccine.

This clonotype was observed at least ten times. This sequence joins TRBV11-3 and TRBJ2-5; D remains unclear. The germline CDR1 and CDR2 sequences are SGHNT and YENEEA. The length of the CDR3 is 13 residues. The V gene lost 2 bases and the J gene lost 3 bases, with 7 bases spanning the gap. For the CDR3, the DNA is TGTGCCAGCAGCTTATCTGGGGAAGAGACCCAGTACTTC. Its protein is CASSLSGEETQYF.

There are many counts of this clonotype. The rearrangement joins TRBV19 to TRBJ1-5, with no clear D. CDR3 length: 13 amino acids. The germline V gene has CDR1 LNHDA and CDR2 SQIVND (reference sequence). Trimming took 8 bases from V and 4 from J, leaving 12 bases between them. This chain's CDR3 is CASSGSINQPQHF. The CDR3, as DNA: TGTGCCAGTTCGGGGTCGATTAATCAGCCCCAGCATTTT.

This clonotype was observed a few times. The chain is built from TRBV21-1 and TRBJ2-3; the tabulated D call, TRBD1, remains unverified against the DNA. TRBV21-1 is recorded as a pseudogene. The CDR3 has 18 amino acids. CDR3 sequence: CASSKVGERTGGTDTQYF. In DNA form, the CDR3 reads TGTGCCAGCAGCAAAGTGGGGGAAAGGACAGGCGGCACAGATACGCAGTATTTT.

The chain links TRBV6-1 to TRBJ1-5; TRBD1 agrees at 7 bases. The J segment lost 5 bases and the V segment lost 4 bases, leaving 5 bases of the junction unmatched. The CDR3 loop spans 14 amino acids. Germline loops: CDR1 MNHNS, CDR2 SASEGT. CDR3 DNA: TGTGCCAGCAGTGGACAGGGCGGATATCAGCCCCAGCATTTT. Translation gives CASSGQGGYQPQHF.

The rearrangement links TRBV6-1 to TRBJ1-6; D unresolved. V lost 8 bases, J lost 9 bases, and 23 bases lay in between. CDR3 size: 16 residues. CDR1 is MNHNS and CDR2 is SASEGT in the germline V gene. The CDR3 DNA reads as TGTGCCAGCTCCCTTGGGAGGCCCCGGTTGACTTCACCCCTCCACTTT. Its translation: CASSLGRPRLTSPLHF.

This clonotype was counted between two and nine times. The chain couples TRBV7-6 to TRBJ2-1; D is perhaps TRBD2 (7 bases). The CDR3 runs to 15 residues. Germline V lookup: CDR1 SGHVS, CDR2 FNYEAQ. Trimming removed 1 base at V and 5 bases at J, with 12 bases between. The CDR3 spells CASSLGSGGDNEQFF. DNA of the CDR3: TGTGCCAGCAGCTTAGGGTCGGGGGGCGACAATGAGCAGTTCTTC. The full variable domain, in which reference TRBV7-6 and TRBJ2-1 provide the parts outside the CDR3, is GAGVSQSPRYKVTKRGQDVALRCDPISGHVSLYWYRQALGQGPEFLTYFNYEAQQDKSGLPNDRFSAERPEGSISTLTIQRTEQRDSAMYRCASSLGSGGDNEQFFGPGTRLTVL.

This clonotype was counted only a few times. This sequence joins TRBV6-1 and TRBJ2-5; 8 bases map to TRBD1. Losses at the gene ends were 5 bases for V and 1 base for J; bases not matched to a gene: 6. Per the germline V gene, CDR1 is MNHNS and CDR2 is SASEGT. This CDR3 has 15 amino acids. The CDR3 DNA sequence: TGTGCCAGCAGTAAAATGCAGGGGGCCCAAGAGACCCAGTACTTC. As protein: CASSKMQGAQETQYF.

For the CDR3, the DNA is TGCGCCAGCAGCGAGACTAGCGGGGAAGATACGCAGTATTTT. It yields the protein CASSETSGEDTQYF. The J gene is TRBJ2-3, the V gene TRBV5-1, with 11 bases lining up with TRBD2. This CDR3 region has 14 residues. Trimming at V came to 4 bases and at J to 5 bases, leaving 3 bases not matched to a gene. Germline assignment: CDR1 SGHRS and CDR2 YFSETQ.

This clonotype was observed many times. This chain connects TRBV5-1 to TRBJ2-5; D is unclear. The length of the CDR3 is 14 residues. Trimming shortened V by 4 bases and J by 0 bases, and 10 bases separated the two germline ends. From germline, CDR1 is SGHRS and CDR2 YFSETQ. CDR3 loop: CASSPGGYQETQYF. CDR3 nucleotide sequence: TGCGCCAGCAGCCCCGGCGGATACCAAGAGACCCAGTACTTC.

The gene calls are TRBV18 and TRBJ2-3; D call uncertain. Trimming pared 0 bases from V and 2 bases from J, leaving 12 bases between. The length of the CDR3 is 16 residues. Per the germline V gene, CDR1 is KGHSH and CDR2 is LQKENI. The CDR3 region has the DNA TGTGCCAGCTCACCACCGTTCGAATCCGCCACAGATACGCAGTATTTT. This encodes CASSPPFESATDTQYF.